A selection of T cell receptor beta chains follows, all from one sample in a study of shared clonotypes between healthy human individuals. TCRdb's table, derived via immunoSEQ multiplex PCR, lists solely in-frame clones and lacks some. Here the sample spans a few hundred thousand clones, roughly 70% being singletons. The sample consisted of memory CD4+ T cells sorted from blood. These receptor sequences come from a man under 40 in good health. Both conserved end residues are part of each CDR3. Each record gives: D gene, V gene, J gene, clone size, CDR3 DNA, CDR3 protein. A D gene is named only where the DNA matches it firmly. Clone sizes are given selectively: once, few, many, or a class where the clone is expanded.

NA	TRBV10-3	TRBJ1-1	few	TGTGCCATCGGACGAGATAGGACTGAAGCTTTCTTT	CAIGRDRTEAFF
NA	TRBV30	TRBJ2-5	once	TGTGCCTGGCAAGAGCGAGAGACCCAGTACTTC	CAWQERETQYF
TRBD2	TRBV19	TRBJ2-1	NA	TGTGCCGGGCAACAGCTAGCGGGTGAGCAGTTCTTC	CAGQQLAGEQFF
TRBD1	TRBV6-5	TRBJ2-3	few	TGTGCCAGCAGTTACTCGAGGGACAGGGGCACAGATACGCAGTATTTT	CASSYSRDRGTDTQYF
NA	TRBV6-6	TRBJ1-5	NA	TGTGCCAGCAGTTACTCGCCAGGGGCTGGCAATCAGCCCCAGCATTTT	CASSYSPGAGNQPQHF
NA	TRBV9	TRBJ2-2	NA	TGTGCCAGCAGCTCACACCTCGGCGTGGGGCGAAGGGACACCGGGGAGCTGTTTTTT	CASSSHLGVGRRDTGELFF
NA	TRBV7-2	TRBJ2-1	NA	TGTGCCAGCAGCTTATTACTCGAGGAGCAGTTCTTC	CASSLLLEEQFF
TRBD1	TRBV18	TRBJ2-1	many	TGTGCCAGCTCAACCAGACCGGGGACAGGGGGCGATGAGCAGTTCTTC	CASSTRPGTGGDEQFF
NA	TRBV6-5	TRBJ2-1	once	TGTGCCAGCAGTTACACGGTCTCCAATGAGCAGTTCTTC	CASSYTVSNEQFF
NA	TRBV7-2	TRBJ1-1	NA	TGTGCCAGCAGCTTGGATTGGGACACTGAAGCTTTCTTT	CASSLDWDTEAFF
NA	TRBV18	TRBJ2-3	NA	TGTGCCAGCTCACCAAGTGTCACAGATACGCAGTATTTT	CASSPSVTDTQYF
NA	TRBV6-1	TRBJ1-5	NA	TGTGCCAGCAGTGATGGGAGACCGTATAGCAATCAGCCCCAGCATTTT	CASSDGRPYSNQPQHF
TRBD2	TRBV9	TRBJ2-1	NA	TGTGCCAGCAGCGTAGAGGGGACTAGCGGGGAGACCCGGGTGCGGGGCAATGAGCAGTTCTTC	CASSVEGTSGETRVRGNEQFF
TRBD2	TRBV4-1	TRBJ2-3	NA	TGCGCCAGCAGCCAGGGACTAGCGGGGACAGATACGCAGTATTTT	CASSQGLAGTDTQYF
NA	TRBV6-1	TRBJ2-4	NA	TGTGCCAGCAGTGAATCGACCGTAGCGTACTTC	CASSESTVAYF
NA	TRBV7-9	TRBJ2-7	NA	TGTGCCAGCAGCTTCTACGAGCAGTACTTC	CASSFYEQYF
NA	TRBV10-3	TRBJ1-2	once	TGTGCCATCACCCCAAACGGGGGCTATGGCTACACCTTC	CAITPNGGYGYTF
NA	TRBV28	TRBJ2-2	NA	TGTGCCAGCAGTTTATGGGTGGGAGTGAACACCGGGGAGCTGTTTTTT	CASSLWVGVNTGELFF
NA	TRBV9	TRBJ1-2	NA	TGTGCCAGCAGCGTAGCCCAAAGTTACTACTATGGCTACACCTTC	CASSVAQSYYYGYTF
TRBD1	TRBV29-1	TRBJ1-2	NA	TGCAGCGTTGACGACAGGGGGAACTATGGCTACACCTTC	CSVDDRGNYGYTF
NA	TRBV6-5	TRBJ2-7	NA	TGTGCCAGCACTAACGGGGGTGAGCAGTACTTC	CASTNGGEQYF
TRBD2	TRBV5-1	TRBJ2-1	NA	TGCGCCAGCAGCTTGCGCATAGCGGGAGCCCATGAGCAGTTCTTC	CASSLRIAGAHEQFF
NA	TRBV7-6	TRBJ2-5	NA	TGTGCCAGCAGCTTAGGGGCAGGGGCTAATGGGAGGGAGACCCAGTACTTC	CASSLGAGANGRETQYF
TRBD2	TRBV19	TRBJ2-4	once	TGTGCCAGTAGTATTCCAACGATCAGCGGGACTAAAGCCAAAAACATTCAGTACTTC	CASSIPTISGTKAKNIQYF
NA	TRBV18	TRBJ2-1	NA	TGTGCCAGCTCACCTACAATATCTTACAATGAGCAGTTCTTC	CASSPTISYNEQFF
TRBD1	TRBV28	TRBJ1-5	NA	TGTGCCAGCAGTTTGCGGACAGGGAATCAGCCCCAGCATTTT	CASSLRTGNQPQHF
TRBD2	TRBV7-6	TRBJ2-3	NA	TGTGCCAGCAGCCCATGGGGACTAGCGGACACAGATACGCAGTATTTT	CASSPWGLADTDTQYF
NA	TRBV6-1	TRBJ2-3	NA	TGTGCCAGCAGTGAAGCGGGTGCCTGGTCTCTGGATACGCAGTATTTT	CASSEAGAWSLDTQYF
TRBD1	TRBV7-2	TRBJ2-3	few	TGTGCCAGCAGCTTCCGACAGGGGGGCCTTAAGGATACGCAGTATTTT	CASSFRQGGLKDTQYF
NA	TRBV18	TRBJ2-1	NA	TGTGCCAGCTCACCACAAGAAGAGCAGTTCTTC	CASSPQEEQFF
NA	TRBV2	TRBJ1-1	few	TGTGCCAGCAGTACTGAAAGGACCGAAGCTTTCTTT	CASSTERTEAFF
NA	TRBV7-9	TRBJ2-2	few	TGTGCCAGCAGCTCCCCCCCGGCCGGGGAGCTGTTTTTT	CASSSPPAGELFF
TRBD1	TRBV28	TRBJ2-2	NA	TGTGCCAGCATGGATAACAGGGGAATGGCCACCGGGGAGCTGTTTTTT	CASMDNRGMATGELFF
TRBD1	TRBV6-9	TRBJ2-7	few	TGTGCCAGCAGTCCCCTGGGGGGACAGGGCCCCTACGAGCAGTACTTC	CASSPLGGQGPYEQYF
NA	TRBV5-1	TRBJ2-7	NA	TGCGCCAGCAGCTTGGCCGGGGCGGGGTACGAGCAGTACTTC	CASSLAGAGYEQYF
TRBD2	TRBV11-1	TRBJ2-7	NA	TGTGCCAGCAGCTCCGCGGGGGTAACCTACGAGCAGTACTTC	CASSSAGVTYEQYF
NA	TRBV4-1	TRBJ2-2	NA	TGCGCCAGCAGCCAAGAGGAGAACACCGGGGAGCTGTTTTTT	CASSQEENTGELFF
TRBD1	TRBV15	TRBJ2-3	NA	TGTGCCACCAGCAGAGATCCACGACAGGGAGATACGCAGTATTTT	CATSRDPRQGDTQYF
NA	TRBV5-1	TRBJ2-2	NA	TGCGCCAGCAGCTGGGAATTGGGTGGCACCGGGGAGCTGTTTTTT	CASSWELGGTGELFF
NA	TRBV7-3	TRBJ2-1	NA	TGTGCCAGCAGCTTATCCAATGAGCAGTTCTTC	CASSLSNEQFF
NA	TRBV18	TRBJ2-5	few	TGTGCCAGCTCAGAGACTAGGATCGGAGAGACCCAGTACTTC	CASSETRIGETQYF
NA	TRBV4-3	TRBJ2-7	few	TGCGCCAGCAGCCAATATACACCAGGGGACTCCTACGAGCAGTACTTC	CASSQYTPGDSYEQYF
NA	TRBV11-2	TRBJ2-5	NA	TGTGCCAGCAGCTTAGACGGAGGCAACCAAGAGACCCAGTACTTC	CASSLDGGNQETQYF
TRBD1	TRBV6-1	TRBJ1-5	few	TGTGCCAGCAGTCGGGGACAGGGGCTAGGTCAGCCCCAGCATTTT	CASSRGQGLGQPQHF
NA	TRBV5-8	TRBJ1-1	NA	TGTGCCAGCAGACCCCGCACGGGGGCTGAAGCTTTCTTT	CASRPRTGAEAFF
NA	TRBV2	TRBJ1-2	few	TGTGCCAGCAGTCCGGCAGGGTATGGCTACACCTTC	CASSPAGYGYTF
NA	TRBV7-2	TRBJ1-6	few	TGTGCCAGCAGCTTAGGAGGGATTTTAAATTCACCCCTCCACTTT	CASSLGGILNSPLHF
TRBD1	TRBV13	TRBJ1-2	NA	TGTGCCAGCAGCTCCTCCGGGACAGGGGTCATCTATGGCTACACCTTC	CASSSSGTGVIYGYTF
NA	TRBV28	TRBJ1-2	NA	TGTGCCAGCAGCCCCCCGGGACTCATGACTTATGGCTACACCTTC	CASSPPGLMTYGYTF
TRBD1	TRBV4-3	TRBJ2-1	once	TGCGCCAGCAGCCAAGAAGGTCTAGGAAGGGTTCAGGGGGCGAGTGAGCAGTTCTTC	CASSQEGLGRVQGASEQFF
TRBD2	TRBV6-6	TRBJ2-5	few	TGTGCCAGCAGAGTAGCGGGAGGGTCGCAAGAGACCCAGTACTTC	CASRVAGGSQETQYF
NA	TRBV5-1	TRBJ2-1	NA	TGCGCCAGCAGCTTGGGACAGATTGGGGTCTACAATGAGCAGTTCTTC	CASSLGQIGVYNEQFF